These 28 T cell receptor beta chains share one sample of origin, sequenced in a study of blood T cell repertoires in COVID-19. TCRdb keeps only in-frame clones here, not all; method: immunoSEQ multiplex PCR. Altogether roughly 220,000 clones are present, around 82% being singletons, with the ten largest covering about 2.3%. The sample taken for sequencing was peripheral blood. Receptor source: a woman aged 55 to 70 with acute or convalescent COVID-19.

This chain connects TRBV27 to TRBJ1-3; 8 bases are a match to TRBD1. V lost 3 bases, J lost 4 bases, and 5 bases stayed unmatched. The germline V gene has CDR1 MNHEY and CDR2 SMNVEV (reference sequence). CDR3 length: 15 residues. Here the CDR3 reads CASSFQGAQGNTIYF. In DNA, the CDR3 is TGTGCCAGCAGTTTTCAGGGGGCGCAGGGAAACACCATATATTTT.

CDR3 protein: CASSPTGTSTDTQYF. The CDR3 DNA sequence: TGCGCCAGCAGCCCCACAGGGACGAGCACAGATACGCAGTATTTT. This rearrangement joins TRBV5-1 to TRBJ2-3; possible D gene TRBD1, 6 bases. V lost 4 bases, J lost 0 bases, and 12 bases lay in between. The CDR3 runs to 15 residues. Germline V CDR1 and CDR2: SGHRS, YFSETQ.

This clone showed up just a few times. The rearrangement uses TRBV7-3 and TRBJ2-3, with 7 bases lining up with TRBD2. Germline lookup yields CDR1 SGHTA and CDR2 FQGTGA. The CDR3 covers 13 residues. J lost 6 bases, V lost 5 bases, and 5 bases had no gene match. CDR3: CASSRDGRDTQYF. Here the CDR3 DNA reads TGTGCCAGCAGCAGAGACGGGAGGGATACGCAGTATTTT.

This clone was picked up a small number of times. V is TRBV11-2 and J is TRBJ2-7; 7 bases fit TRBD2. The CDR3 totals 15 residues. V trimming: 4 bases; J trimming: 3 bases; junction bases outside the gene matches: 9. Germline assignment: CDR1 SGHAT and CDR2 FQNNGV. DNA of the CDR3: TGTGCCAGCAGCTCGACCGGGACTACCTACTACGAGCAGTACTTC. It is translated as CASSSTGTTYYEQYF.

This clone occurred once. The chain is built from TRBV19 and TRBJ2-6, with D perhaps TRBD2 (6 bases). The CDR3 has 16 residues. The V end lost 3 bases, the J end lost 0 bases, and 9 bases lay between the germline ends. Germline V gives CDR1 LNHDA, CDR2 SQIVND (reference sequence). The CDR3 DNA sequence: TGTGCCAGTAGTATCGGAGGGAACTCTGGGGCCAACGTCCTGACTTTC. Protein: CASSIGGNSGANVLTF.

The gene calls are TRBV19 and TRBJ1-6, with D tentatively TRBD1 (6 bases). CDR3 length: 13 amino acids. In germline, CDR1 is LNHDA, CDR2 SQIVND (reference sequence). V was trimmed by 2 bases and J by 8 bases, leaving 7 bases between them. CDR3 DNA: TGTGCCAGTAGTATACAGGGGTATTCACCCCTCCACTTT. Translation: CASSIQGYSPLHF. The whole variable domain, filled in from reference TRBV19 and TRBJ1-6, reads DGGITQSPKYLFRKEGQNVTLSCEQNLNHDAMYWYRQDPGQGLRLIYYSQIVNDFQKGDIAEGYSVSREKKESFPLTVTSAQKNPTAFYLCASSIQGYSPLHFGNGTRLTVT.

The chain has TRBV5-1 and TRBJ2-3; D possibly corresponds to TRBD2 (6 bases). CDR3 length: 15 residues. The germline V gene encodes CDR1 SGHRS and CDR2 YFSETQ. Trimming cost V 2 bases and J 4 bases, with 14 bases left between them. The CDR3 nucleotides read TGCGCCAGCAGCTTTCGGGGGTTCGATGCAGATACGCAGTATTTT. The encoded protein is CASSFRGFDADTQYF.

This clone was seen more than once but under ten times. This CDR3 is CASSPDRGAGYTF. CDR3 bases: TGCGCCAGCAGCCCGGACAGGGGAGCTGGCTACACCTTC. The rearrangement links TRBV5-1 to TRBJ1-2, with 9 bases matching TRBD1. CDR1 is SGHRS and CDR2 is YFSETQ in the germline V gene. V shed 4 bases, J shed 7 bases, and the junction held 5 bases outside the gene matches. This CDR3 is 13 amino acids long.

The chain uses TRBV5-8 and TRBJ1-1, with D possibly TRBD1 on 6 matching bases. Trimming left V 0 bases short and J 5 bases short, with 14 bases between. This CDR3 comprises 15 residues. The germline CDR1 and CDR2 sequences are SGHTS and YDEGEE. CDR3 DNA sequence: TGTGCCAGCAGCTTGGCGGTTAGGGGGGGGACTGAAGCTTTCTTT. Encoded protein: CASSLAVRGGTEAFF.

V and J are TRBV20-1 and TRBJ1-1, with D unclear. The CDR3 length is 10 residues. Trimming took off 4 bases at V and 8 bases at J, with 8 bases between the two ends. CDR1 and CDR2 from the germline V gene are DFQATT and SNEGSKA (reference sequence). DNA of the CDR3: TGCAGTGCTAACAGCCCAGAAGCTTTCTTT. Translating gives CSANSPEAFF.

The V gene is TRBV18, the J gene TRBJ2-1; D is uncertain. CDR1 KGHSH and CDR2 LQKENI come from the germline V gene. The CDR3 covers 15 residues. Trimming removed 6 bases from V and 3 bases from J, with 15 bases in between. The CDR3 nucleotides read TGTGCCAGCTCCCCCGCCCAATCTATCTACAATGAGCAGTTCTTC. Residues: CASSPAQSIYNEQFF.

This clone was detected a few times. The chain combines TRBV7-2 with TRBJ1-4, with D perhaps TRBD1 (6 bases). The CDR3 has 14 amino acids. Trimming removed 1 base from V and 9 bases from J, with 12 bases in between. Germline V gene sequence: CDR1 SGHTA, CDR2 FQGNSA. The CDR3 bases are TGTGCCAGCAGCTTAGACCCAGGGGAACAAAAACTGTTTTTT. Protein product: CASSLDPGEQKLFF.

The chain carries TRBV3-1 (or the pseudogene TRBV3-2) and TRBJ1-2, with a weak D call TRBD1 (5 bases). V dropped 1 base and J dropped 2 bases, with 8 bases sitting between them. Germline loops: CDR1 LGHDT, CDR2 YNNKEL (reference sequence). The CDR3 is 14 amino acids. This CDR3 reads CASSQGSGNYGYTF. The CDR3 DNA reads as TGTGCCAGCAGCCAAGGTTCAGGGAACTATGGCTACACCTTC.

The V and J genes are TRBV2 and TRBJ1-4, with D perhaps matching TRBD1 (6 bases). CDR1 and CDR2 from the germline V gene are SNHLY and FYNNEI. The V end was cut by 7 bases, the J end by 0 bases, with 12 bases between. The CDR3 length is 15 residues. The CDR3 DNA reads TGTGCCAGCAATGGACAGAGCTCAACTAATGAAAAACTGTTTTTT. This encodes CASNGQSSTNEKLFF.

This clone has just a few counts. The chain carries TRBV9 and TRBJ2-3; D call uncertain. Germline V gene data show CDR1 as SGDLS and CDR2 as YYNGEE. V shed 3 bases and J shed 1 base, with 12 bases lying between them. The CDR3 is 15 residues long. The CDR3 DNA follows: TGTGCCAGCAGCGCAACGGGTAGTGGCACAGATACGCAGTATTTT. Amino acids: CASSATGSGTDTQYF.

The J gene is TRBJ1-4, the V gene TRBV29-1; D uncertain. The CDR3 is 12 residues long. Germline CDR1 is SQVTM and CDR2 is ANQGSEA. V lost 4 bases and J 7 bases, leaving 10 bases between the germline ends. The CDR3 DNA sequence: TGCAGCGTTGGGGCGGGAGGTGAAAAACTGTTTTTT. It encodes CSVGAGGEKLFF.

The V call is TRBV5-3, the J call TRBJ2-7; 9 bases match TRBD1. TRBV5-3 counts as an open reading frame of uncertain function. Unmatched junction bases numbered 2, after V lost 6 bases and J lost 4 bases. The CDR3 sequence is 12 residues long. Here the CDR3 DNA reads TGTGCCAGAAAGACAGGGGGATACGAGCAGTACTTC. It specifies CARKTGGYEQYF.

The chain employs TRBV6-1 and TRBJ2-3; D is unresolved. This CDR3 is 14 amino acids long. Trimming took off 2 bases at V and 0 bases at J, with 6 bases between the two ends. The germline CDR1 and CDR2 sequences are MNHNS and SASEGT. The CDR3 here is CASSEITSTDTQYF. The DNA of the CDR3 is TGTGCCAGCAGTGAAATAACTAGCACAGATACGCAGTATTTT.

This rearrangement joins TRBV28 to TRBJ1-6, with D tentatively TRBD1 (5 bases). The V end was cut by 1 base, the J end by 9 bases, with 10 bases between. This CDR3 has 14 residues. CDR1 and CDR2 (germline): MDHEN, SYDVKM. The CDR3 region has the DNA TGTGCCAGCAGTTTATCCAGGGTAGTTTCACCCCTCCACTTT. Its protein is CASSLSRVVSPLHF.

The chain joins TRBV11-2 to TRBJ2-2, with D maybe TRBD1 (6 bases). In germline, CDR1 is SGHAT, CDR2 FQNNGV. CDR3 length equals 15 residues. V lost 4 bases to trimming and J lost 4 bases, with 13 bases between them. The CDR3 loop reads CASSYTGLGTGELFF. As DNA, the CDR3 is TGTGCCAGCAGCTACACAGGGTTGGGCACCGGGGAGCTGTTTTTT.

The CDR3 region is CASSFSGVEQFF. CDR3 nucleotides: TGCGCCAGCAGCTTCTCAGGGGTTGAGCAGTTCTTC. The chain couples TRBV5-1 to TRBJ2-1, with D perhaps matching TRBD1 (6 bases). V lost 2 bases to trimming and J lost 9 bases, with 9 bases between them. The CDR3 extends over 12 amino acids. Germline V gene sequence: CDR1 SGHRS, CDR2 YFSETQ.

The chain is built from TRBV7-2 and TRBJ1-2; D might be TRBD1 (6 bases). This CDR3 contains 13 residues. Germline CDR1 and CDR2: SGHTA and FQGNSA. Between the trimmed V and J ends, which lost 3 bases and 7 bases, there was a span of 12 bases. The DNA for the CDR3 is TGTGCCAGCAGCTTCCTTACAGGGAGTGGCTACACCTTC. This translates into CASSFLTGSGYTF.

The chain recombines TRBV11-2 with TRBJ1-5; no definite D call. Trimming removed 5 bases at V and 5 bases at J, with 10 bases between. CDR3 length equals 13 residues. The germline gives CDR1 SGHAT, CDR2 FQNNGV. The CDR3 loop reads CASSKTPDQPQHF. For the CDR3, the DNA is TGTGCCAGCAGCAAAACCCCGGATCAGCCCCAGCATTTT. Based on the CDR3 plus reference TRBV11-2 and TRBJ1-5, the full variable domain is EAGVAQSPRYKIIEKRQSVAFWCNPISGHATLYWYQQILGQGPKLLIQFQNNGVVDDSQLPKDRFSAERLKGVDSTLKIQPAKLEDSAVYLCASSKTPDQPQHFGDGTRLSIL.

This chain uses TRBV19 with TRBJ2-7; TRBD1 aligns across 7 bases. With 7 bases clipped from V and 3 bases from J, the junction kept 6 bases outside the gene matches. CDR3 length equals 13 residues. Looked up from germline, CDR1 is LNHDA and CDR2 is SQIVND (reference sequence). The CDR3 loop is CASTDTGDYEQYF. The CDR3, as DNA: TGTGCCAGTACCGACACAGGGGACTACGAGCAGTACTTC.

The V call is TRBV7-2, the J call TRBJ1-1, with a weak D call TRBD1 (6 bases). From germline, CDR1 is SGHTA and CDR2 FQGNSA. V was pared by 2 bases and J by 4 bases, with 11 bases between. The CDR3 runs to 14 residues. In DNA form, the CDR3 reads TGTGCCAGCAGCTTAAGGCAGGGGAGCACTGAAGCTTTCTTT. Protein sequence: CASSLRQGSTEAFF.

In DNA form, the CDR3 reads TGTGCCAGCAGTTCCCCAGGCCTCAATGAAAAACTGTTTTTT. It specifies CASSSPGLNEKLFF. The rearrangement links TRBV28 to TRBJ1-4; D gene unclear. The germline CDR1 and CDR2 sequences are MDHEN and SYDVKM. V dropped 4 bases and J dropped 5 bases, with 11 bases sitting between them. The length of the CDR3 is 14 residues. Drawing the rest from reference TRBV28 and TRBJ1-4, the complete variable domain is DVKVTQSSRYLVKRTGEKVFLECVQDMDHENMFWYRQDPGLGLRLIYFSYDVKMKEKGDIPEGYSVSREKKERFSLILESASTNQTSMYLCASSSPGLNEKLFFGSGTQLSVL.

This clone came up a few times. The chain carries TRBV27 and TRBJ1-4; D perhaps matches TRBD1 (5 bases). The germline gives CDR1 MNHEY, CDR2 SMNVEV (reference sequence). The CDR3 totals 13 residues. The V and J ends lost 6 bases and 4 bases respectively, with 9 bases between them. The CDR3 nucleotides are TGTGCCAGCAGGCGGCAGGGTAATGAAAAACTGTTTTTT. This gives the protein CASRRQGNEKLFF.

This clone has just a few counts. In nucleotides, the CDR3 is TGTGCCAGCAGCCAAGAAGGCGGGGGAGCCAAAAACATTCAGTACTTC. This gives the protein CASSQEGGGAKNIQYF. V is TRBV4-2 and J is TRBJ2-4; 7 nucleotides match TRBD2. The CDR3 is 16 amino acids. V lost 0 bases, J lost 0 bases, and 2 bases stayed unmatched. CDR1 and CDR2 from the germline V gene are LGHNA and YNFKEQ.